The rows below give T cell receptor beta chains drawn from one sample of a study of blood T cell repertoires in COVID-19. The data were produced by immunoSEQ multiplex PCR, yet TCRdb's version contains in-frame clones alone and is incomplete. Altogether approximately 360,000 clones are present, 89% being singletons, with the ten largest covering roughly 1.2%. The sample comprised peripheral blood. These receptors were taken from a man in his forties or fifties with acute or convalescent COVID-19. CDR3s include the opening cysteine and the closing phenylalanine or tryptophan. Each record gives: V gene, clone size, J gene, D gene, CDR3 DNA, CDR3 protein. D genes are given only for firm matches. The listing skips clone size in some rows; elsewhere it reads once, few, many or a size class.

>TRBV5-1|NA|TRBJ2-1|NA
TGCGCCAGCAGCTTGAGGTCCGGACAGCGTTACAATGAGCAGTTCTTC
CASSLRSGQRYNEQFF
>TRBV19|NA|TRBJ1-5|TRBD1
TGTGCCAGTAGTATAGACAGGGGGGTTAATCAGCCCCAGCATTTT
CASSIDRGVNQPQHF
>TRBV5-6|NA|TRBJ2-3|NA
TGTGCCAGCAGCCCCTCCGAAAGCCCAGATACGCAGTATTTT
CASSPSESPDTQYF
>TRBV7-2|many|TRBJ2-2|NA
TGTGCCAGCAGCTTATTGGGGGCCAACACCGGGGAGCTGTTTTTT
CASSLLGANTGELFF
>TRBV18|once|TRBJ2-2|TRBD2
TGTGCCAGCTCACGGATAGCGGGGGAGAACACCGGGGAGCTGTTTTTT
CASSRIAGENTGELFF
>TRBV5-1|NA|TRBJ2-5|TRBD2
TGCGCCAGCAGTGAGGGACTAGATTATCCGGAGACCCAGTACTTC
CASSEGLDYPETQYF
>TRBV11-2|NA|TRBJ2-1|TRBD2
TGTGCCAGCAGCTTAGGGTTGGGAGGGAGAGATGAGCAGTTCTTC
CASSLGLGGRDEQFF
>TRBV28|NA|TRBJ2-1|TRBD2
TGTGCCAGCAGTTCTTTAGCGGGAGAGGTTGAGCAGTTCTTC
CASSSLAGEVEQFF
>TRBV11-2|once|TRBJ2-5|NA
TGTGCCAGCAGCCCCCGCGGGGCCAACCAAGAGACCCAGTACTTC
CASSPRGANQETQYF
>TRBV9|NA|TRBJ2-1|TRBD2
TGTGCCAGCAGCTTTAGCGGGGGGGGATACAATGAGCAGTTCTTC
CASSFSGGGYNEQFF
>TRBV5-5|NA|TRBJ1-2|NA
TGTGCCAGCAGCTTTTCTTCGGATGGCTACACCTTC
CASSFSSDGYTF
>TRBV19|NA|TRBJ2-1|TRBD1
TGTGCCAGTAGCCCCGGGACAGGGGCCTACAATGAGCAGTTCTTC
CASSPGTGAYNEQFF
>TRBV5-1|NA|TRBJ1-2|NA
TGCGCCAGCAGCCAGGACAGCTACTATGGCTACACCTTC
CASSQDSYYGYTF
>TRBV5-6|NA|TRBJ1-4|TRBD1
TGTGCCAGCAGCGCCTCCGGGACAGCTAATGAAAAACTGTTTTTT
CASSASGTANEKLFF
>TRBV7-2|NA|TRBJ1-5|NA
TGTGCCAGCAGCCAGGACTATAGCAATCAGCCCCAGCATTTT
CASSQDYSNQPQHF
>TRBV30|NA|TRBJ1-4|TRBD1
TGTGCCTGTACAGGGGATGAAAAACTGTTTTTT
CACTGDEKLFF
>TRBV27|NA|TRBJ1-5|NA
TGTGCCAGCAGTTTGAGCAGGGCTCATCAGCCCCAGCATTTT
CASSLSRAHQPQHF
>TRBV30|NA|TRBJ2-5|TRBD2
TGTGCCTGGAGTGTAGATGCTAGCGGGAGAGAGACCCAGTACTTC
CAWSVDASGRETQYF
>TRBV30|once|TRBJ2-2|NA
TGTGCCTGGAGACCACTAGCAGAGGCCGGGGAGCTGTTTTTT
CAWRPLAEAGELFF
>TRBV5-4|NA|TRBJ2-5|NA
TGTGCCAGCAGCCCCAAAGGGGAGGATGCTACATGGGGATTCCAAGAGACCCAGTACTTC
CASSPKGEDATWGFQETQYF
>TRBV9|NA|TRBJ1-1|NA
TGTGCCAGCAGCCCCTTAGAGTACACTGAAGCTTTCTTT
CASSPLEYTEAFF
>TRBV5-4|NA|TRBJ2-3|NA
TGTGCCAGCAGCTCGAAGGGGTTCGTTACGCAGTATTTT
CASSSKGFVTQYF
>TRBV19|NA|TRBJ2-7|TRBD1
TGTGCCAGTAGTATGGGGACAGGCGGGTCCTACGAGCAGTACTTC
CASSMGTGGSYEQYF
>TRBV6-5|NA|TRBJ1-4|NA
TGTGCCAGCACCGAGGGAGGGTCTAATGAAAAACTGTTTTTT
CASTEGGSNEKLFF
>TRBV12-2|NA|TRBJ2-2|NA
TGTGCAAGTCGCTCTACCCATACAGGGGGCTGCACCGGGGAGCTGTTTTTT
CASRSTHTGGCTGELFF
>TRBV19|NA|TRBJ1-5|TRBD1
TGTGCCAGTAGTACCACCCGGACAGGGGGCTTTCAGCCCCAGCATTTT
CASSTTRTGGFQPQHF
>TRBV19|NA|TRBJ1-1|TRBD1
TGTGCCACGCAGGGACAGGGGGGAACTGAAGCTTTCTTT
CATQGQGGTEAFF
>TRBV11-3|NA|TRBJ2-4|TRBD1
TGTGCCAGCAGCCCGGGGACAGGGGACAACAAAAACATTCAGTACTTC
CASSPGTGDNKNIQYF
>TRBV5-1|once|TRBJ1-1|TRBD1
TGCGCCAGCAGCGGGACAGGGGGCGCATACACTGAAGCTTTCTTT
CASSGTGGAYTEAFF
>TRBV29-1|NA|TRBJ1-2|TRBD1
TGCAGCGTGGGACAGGATCGCTATGGCTACACCTTC
CSVGQDRYGYTF